This T cell receptor beta chain was documented in a study of shared clonotypes between healthy human individuals. Cells designated naive CD8 were CD45RO-negative and were positively selected for CCR7, with terminally differentiated effector memory CD45RA+ cells excluded. General study findings and limits: The study drew on few donors, limiting represented genetic and exposure-history diversity.

There are 15 residues in the CDR3. Trimming took off 3 bases at V and 0 bases at J, with 12 bases between the two ends. Looked up from germline, CDR1 is MNHEY and CDR2 is SMNVEV (reference sequence). To note about this clone: Its antigen remains unidentified.

Here immunoSEQ multiplex PCR was the method, and the copy in TCRdb shows in-frame clones only, minus some. The table includes more than 2 million clones, about 95% detected once. The receptor was derived from a man between 18 and 35 years old in good health. The sequenced sample consisted of naive CD8+ T cells sorted from blood. The V call is TRBV27, the J call TRBJ2-7; perhaps TRBD2 as D (6 bases). CDR3 sequence reads: CASSFTASVSYEQYF. Here the CDR3 DNA reads TGTGCCAGCAGTTTTACGGCTAGCGTCTCCTACGAGCAGTACTTC.